This is a list of T cell receptor beta chains from one sample in a study of Ad26.COV2.S vaccination and SARS-CoV-2 variants. The repertoire was sequenced with immunoSEQ multiplex PCR; TCRdb's copy has only in-frame clones and lacks some. The table shows around 350,000 clones, with around 92% occurring only once. Sequencing used peripheral blood, obtained after recovery from COVID-19. All receptors come from a human donor who had recovered from COVID-19. CDR3s include the opening cysteine and the closing phenylalanine or tryptophan. Fields, in order: CDR3 protein, CDR3 DNA, J gene, D gene, V gene, clone size. D genes are given only for firm matches. For some rows the clone size is stated as once, few or many, or as a class when expanded; others skip it.

CDR3 protein: CASSLAKGVEQYF; CDR3 DNA: TGTGCCAGCAGCTTGGCTAAAGGCGTCGAGCAGTACTTC; J gene: TRBJ2-7; D gene: -; V gene: TRBV5-4; clone size: -
CDR3 protein: CASSQVWGALPKEQFF; CDR3 DNA: TGTGCCAGCAGCCAAGTCTGGGGGGCGCTCCCGAAGGAGCAGTTCTTC; J gene: TRBJ2-1; D gene: -; V gene: TRBV3-1/TRBV3-2; clone size: -
CDR3 protein: CASSVRASTSYEQYF; CDR3 DNA: TGTGCCAGCAGCGTACGGGCCTCAACCTCCTACGAGCAGTACTTC; J gene: TRBJ2-7; D gene: -; V gene: TRBV14; clone size: -
CDR3 protein: CASSLGWISTYEQYF; CDR3 DNA: TGTGCCAGCAGCTTGGGGTGGATATCGACCTACGAGCAGTACTTC; J gene: TRBJ2-7; D gene: -; V gene: TRBV7-2; clone size: -
CDR3 protein: CATSRDLQLGTEAFF; CDR3 DNA: TGTGCCACCAGCAGAGATCTACAGTTGGGCACTGAAGCTTTCTTT; J gene: TRBJ1-1; D gene: -; V gene: TRBV15; clone size: -
CDR3 protein: CASSLGQGEAFF; CDR3 DNA: TGTGCCAGCAGCTTAGGCCAGGGTGAAGCTTTCTTT; J gene: TRBJ1-1; D gene: -; V gene: TRBV5-6; clone size: -
CDR3 protein: CASSFRGLTQYF; CDR3 DNA: TGTGCCAGCAGTTTCCGCGGCCTCACGCAGTATTTT; J gene: TRBJ2-3; D gene: -; V gene: TRBV27; clone size: -
CDR3 protein: CSARAGEGYTF; CDR3 DNA: TGCAGTGCCAGGGCAGGGGAGGGCTACACCTTC; J gene: TRBJ1-2; D gene: -; V gene: TRBV20-1; clone size: -
CDR3 protein: CASSEFRDRGNTIYF; CDR3 DNA: TGTGCCAGCAGTGAGTTCCGGGACAGGGGAAACACCATATATTTT; J gene: TRBJ1-3; D gene: TRBD1; V gene: TRBV2; clone size: -
CDR3 protein: CASSYETGTQYF; CDR3 DNA: TGTGCCAGCAGTTACGAAACAGGGACGCAGTACTTC; J gene: TRBJ2-7; D gene: -; V gene: TRBV6-5; clone size: -
CDR3 protein: CASIQRGNTEAFF; CDR3 DNA: TGTGCCAGTATTCAAAGGGGGAACACTGAAGCTTTCTTT; J gene: TRBJ1-1; D gene: -; V gene: TRBV19; clone size: -
CDR3 protein: CASSIQETQYF; CDR3 DNA: TGTGCCAGCAGTATCCAAGAGACCCAGTACTTC; J gene: TRBJ2-5; D gene: -; V gene: TRBV6-6; clone size: -
CDR3 protein: CASSLYGNGEKLFF; CDR3 DNA: TGTGCCAGCAGTTTATATGGGAATGGGGAAAAACTGTTTTTT; J gene: TRBJ1-4; D gene: -; V gene: TRBV27; clone size: -
CDR3 protein: CASSVRQGLAGGANEQFF; CDR3 DNA: TGTGCCAGCAGCGTTCGACAAGGACTAGCGGGGGGGGCCAATGAGCAGTTCTTC; J gene: TRBJ2-1; D gene: TRBD2; V gene: TRBV2; clone size: once
CDR3 protein: CASSTSGASLFGYGYTF; CDR3 DNA: TGTGCCAGCAGCACTTCGGGGGCCTCTCTGTTCGGCTATGGCTACACCTTC; J gene: TRBJ1-2; D gene: -; V gene: TRBV5-6; clone size: -
CDR3 protein: CASSLGTANTEAFF; CDR3 DNA: TGCGCCAGCAGCTTGGGGACAGCGAACACTGAAGCTTTCTTT; J gene: TRBJ1-1; D gene: -; V gene: TRBV5-1; clone size: -
CDR3 protein: CASSLVPNRDALRYYEQYF; CDR3 DNA: TGTGCCAGCAGCTTAGTCCCCAACCGGGACGCCTTAAGATATTACGAGCAGTACTTC; J gene: TRBJ2-7; D gene: -; V gene: TRBV7-9; clone size: -
CDR3 protein: CASSESSRGFQPQHF; CDR3 DNA: TGTGCCAGCAGTGAAAGTTCGAGGGGCTTTCAGCCCCAGCATTTT; J gene: TRBJ1-5; D gene: -; V gene: TRBV6-1; clone size: -
CDR3 protein: CASSTGTGRTDTQYF; CDR3 DNA: TGTGCCAGTAGTACGGGGACAGGGAGAACAGATACGCAGTATTTT; J gene: TRBJ2-3; D gene: TRBD1; V gene: TRBV19; clone size: -